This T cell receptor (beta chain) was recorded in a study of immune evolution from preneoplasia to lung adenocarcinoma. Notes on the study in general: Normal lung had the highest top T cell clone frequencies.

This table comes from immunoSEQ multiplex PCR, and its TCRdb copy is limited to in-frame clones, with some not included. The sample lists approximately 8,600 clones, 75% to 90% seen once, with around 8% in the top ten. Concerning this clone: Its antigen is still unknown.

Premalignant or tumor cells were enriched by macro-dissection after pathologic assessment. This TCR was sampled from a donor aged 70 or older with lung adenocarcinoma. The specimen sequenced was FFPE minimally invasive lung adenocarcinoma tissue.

CDR3 nucleotides: TGTGCCAGCAGTCAGCCGGGACAGGGCCTCTATGGCTACACCTTC. This gives the protein CASSQPGQGLYGYTF. The chain carries TRBV6-5 and TRBJ1-2, with 9 bases aligning to TRBD1. The V gene end was trimmed by 5 bases and the J gene end by 4 bases; junction bases not matched to a gene: 8. Germline loops: CDR1 MNHEY, CDR2 SVGAGI. The CDR3 has 15 residues.